This TCR beta chain comes out of a study of blood T cell repertoires in COVID-19. Study details: From the United States, Italy and Spain came samples of acute and convalescent COVID-19.

The CDR3 sequence is 15 residues long. J lost 1 base, V lost 5 bases, and 2 bases had no gene match. CDR1 PRHDT and CDR2 FYEKMQ come from the germline V gene (reference sequence). In its sample, this clone was seen once. Methods used by the authors: Estimates of nucleated cell counts were drawn from the amplification of reference gene primers. The table came from immunoSEQ multiplex PCR; TCRdb's copy has only in-frame clones and leaves some out. V and J calls and clone size are given by that table; D and trimming were obtained from the DNA. The sample includes approximately 300,000 clones, 70% to 90% of them seen just once.

The TCR originated in a man aged 25-45 years who had recovered from COVID-19. The rearrangement uses TRBV13 and TRBJ2-1, with TRBD1 matching 10 bases. Sequencing used PBMCs or T cells enriched from blood (not recorded which). The CDR3 DNA follows: TGTGCCAGCAGCCGGGACAGGGGATCCTACAATGAGCAGTTCTTC. This translates into CASSRDRGSYNEQFF.